The entry that follows covers one T cell receptor beta chain sequence. The data belong to a study of control samples from healthy donors and cancer patients. Clones were sequenced by immunoSEQ multiplex PCR, and TCRdb holds only the in-frame ones, with some missing. Of 95,000 to 120,000 clones in the sample, 70% to 85% are singletons; the top ten hold under 8.5%. The CDR3 contains 15 residues. Between the trimmed V and J ends, which lost 2 bases and 7 bases, there was a span of 17 bases. Germline CDR1 is SGHTA and CDR2 is FQGNSA. Material for sequencing was blood. The chain has TRBV7-2 and TRBJ1-2, with D hard to call. The TCR originated in a man between 18 and 35 years old in good health. The CDR3 DNA follows: TGTGCCAGCAGCTTAAGTGTTCAGGAGATGGGTGGCTACACCTTC. Encoded protein: CASSLSVQEMGGYTF.